Below are 4 T cell receptor beta chains sequenced from a single sample in a study of blood T cell repertoires in COVID-19. Measured with immunoSEQ multiplex PCR; TCRdb has only the in-frame clones, and not every one. Of 200,000 to 300,000 clones detected, about 90% appear once; the ten largest clones hold around 2.5%. Specimen: peripheral blood. The source of these receptors is a young adult with COVID-19, enrolled during active disease.

The V gene is TRBV6-1, the J gene TRBJ1-3; D unresolved. The germline V and J ends were trimmed by 8 bases and 4 bases, with 6 bases remaining between them. The CDR3 length is 11 residues. CDR1 and CDR2 from the germline V gene are MNHNS and SASEGT. The CDR3 nucleotides read TGTGCCAGCCGACTGGGAAACACCATATATTTT. Its protein product is CASRLGNTIYF.

This rearrangement joins TRBV25-1 to TRBJ2-6; D perhaps matches TRBD2 (6 bases). CDR1 and CDR2 from the germline V gene are MGHDK and SYGVNS. Trimming stripped 4 bases from V and 1 base from J, with 14 bases between. CDR3 length: 17 amino acids. The chain's CDR3 is CASSAADRGSGANVLTF. The CDR3, as DNA: TGTGCCAGCAGTGCCGCCGACCGGGGGTCTGGGGCCAACGTCCTGACTTTC. Variable domain in full (rest from reference TRBV25-1 and TRBJ2-6): EADIYQTPRYLVIGTGKKITLECSQTMGHDKMYWYQQDPGMELHLIHYSYGVNSTEKGDLSSESTVSRIRTEHFPLTLESARPSHTSQYLCASSAADRGSGANVLTFGAGSRLTVL.

This clone was seen a few times. The J gene is TRBJ1-5, the V gene TRBV12-3 or TRBV12-4; D gene unclear. The ends were cut back, 6 bases at V and 3 bases at J, with 9 bases in the middle. This CDR3 comprises 13 residues. CDR3 DNA sequence: TGTGCCAGCAGCCGCGGACTCAATCAGCCCCAGCATTTT. It is translated as CASSRGLNQPQHF.

This chain connects TRBV3-1 (or the pseudogene TRBV3-2) to TRBJ2-1, with a tentative D call TRBD2 (6 bases). From germline, CDR1 is LGHDT and CDR2 YNNKEL (reference sequence). V was cut by 0 bases and J by 3 bases, with 12 bases left in between. The CDR3 spans 16 residues. The CDR3 sequence is CASSQDAGTLYNEQFF. Written as DNA, the CDR3 is TGTGCCAGCAGCCAAGATGCGGGAACTCTCTACAATGAGCAGTTCTTC.